The 3 T cell receptor beta chains below were found in one sample sequenced in a study of CD8 T cells in ankylosing spondylitis. TCRdb re-called the 5' RACE reads through MiXCR, storing one row per CDR3 protein. The data hold approximately 88,000 distinct CDR3 sequences, with 8.8% observed a single time. Sequenced input: blood, either unsorted or a sorted T cell fraction (not recorded which). The receptors were sampled from a male donor with ankylosing spondylitis or in good health (not recorded which).

This clonotype was counted at least ten times. The chain employs TRBV28 and TRBJ2-2, with TRBD1 matching over 10 bases. CDR1 and CDR2 (germline): MDHEN, SYDVKM. V lost 7 bases and J lost 0; bases outside the gene matches: 11. The CDR3 loop spans 18 amino acids. In DNA form, the CDR3 reads TGTGCCAGCATTGAGGGACAGGGGTTTATTTCGAACACCGGGGAGCTGTTTTTT. Translating it yields CASIEGQGFISNTGELFF. Using reference TRBV28 and TRBJ2-2 for the parts outside the CDR3, the full variable domain is DVKVTQSSRYLVKRTGEKVFLECVQDMDHENMFWYRQDPGLGLRLIYFSYDVKMKEKGDIPEGYSVSREKKERFSLILESASTNQTSMYLCASIEGQGFISNTGELFFGEGSRLTVL.

This clonotype appeared many times. This rearrangement joins TRBV29-1 to TRBJ2-1; D may be TRBD1 (6 bases). Germline-derived CDR1 and CDR2 are SQVTM and ANQGSEA. V shed 6 bases and J shed 1 base, with 13 bases lying between them. The CDR3 runs 14 residues. The CDR3 sequence is CSVDRDTSYNEQFF. Here the CDR3 DNA reads TGCAGCGTAGACCGGGACACTTCCTACAATGAGCAGTTCTTC.

The chain is built from TRBV7-8 and TRBJ2-1; either TRBD1 or TRBD2 may fit D (6 bases each). Germline V lookup: CDR1 SGHVS, CDR2 FQNEAQ. The germline V and J ends were trimmed by 4 bases and 8 bases, with 12 bases remaining between them. The CDR3 has 13 amino acids. The CDR3 coding sequence is TGTGCCAGCAGCTCGGGGGCCACGGATGAGCAGTTCTTC. Translating it yields CASSSGATDEQFF. Variable domain in full (rest from reference TRBV7-8 and TRBJ2-1): GAGVSQSPRYKVAKRGQDVALRCDPISGHVSLFWYQQALGQGPEFLTYFQNEAQLDKSGLPSDRFFAERPEGSVSTLKIQRTQQEDSAVYLCASSSGATDEQFFGPGTRLTVL.